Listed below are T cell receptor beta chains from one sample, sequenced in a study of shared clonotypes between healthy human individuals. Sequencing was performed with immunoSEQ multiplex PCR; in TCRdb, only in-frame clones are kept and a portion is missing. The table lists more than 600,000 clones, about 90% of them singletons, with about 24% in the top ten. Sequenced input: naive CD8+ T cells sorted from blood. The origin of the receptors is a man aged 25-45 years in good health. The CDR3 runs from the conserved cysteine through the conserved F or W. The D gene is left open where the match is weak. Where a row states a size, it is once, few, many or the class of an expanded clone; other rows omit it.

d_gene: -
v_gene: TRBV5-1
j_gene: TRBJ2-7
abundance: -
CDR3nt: TGCGCCAGCAGCTTGGAAGGATTCTCCTACGAGCAGTACTTC
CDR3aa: CASSLEGFSYEQYF

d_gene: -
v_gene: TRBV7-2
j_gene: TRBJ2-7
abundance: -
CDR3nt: TGTGCCAGCAGCTTTTTAGGTTCCGAGCAGTACTTC
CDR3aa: CASSFLGSEQYF

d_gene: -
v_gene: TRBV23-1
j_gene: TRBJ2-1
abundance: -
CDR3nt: TGCGCCAGTACACGGCCGATGGGGGACACCAGACAATACAATGAGCAGTTCTTC
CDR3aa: CASTRPMGDTRQYNEQFF

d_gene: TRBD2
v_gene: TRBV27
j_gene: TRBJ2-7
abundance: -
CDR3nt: TGTGCCAGCAGTTTAGGGCGGGGGGCCTACGAGCAGTACTTC
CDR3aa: CASSLGRGAYEQYF

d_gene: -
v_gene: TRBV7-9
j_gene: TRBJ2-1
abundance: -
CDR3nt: TGTGCCAGCAGCTCCCCAGGCACCTTCTACAATGAGCAGTTCTTC
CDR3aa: CASSSPGTFYNEQFF

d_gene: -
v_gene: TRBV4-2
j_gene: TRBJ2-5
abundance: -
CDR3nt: TGTGCCAGCAGCCAAGACGAAACGATGACAGGATCAGAGACCCAGTACTTC
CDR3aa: CASSQDETMTGSETQYF

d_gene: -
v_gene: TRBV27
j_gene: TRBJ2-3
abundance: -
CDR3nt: TGTGCCAGCAGTTTATCGTCAGGCCTACGCACAGATACGCAGTATTTT
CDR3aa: CASSLSSGLRTDTQYF

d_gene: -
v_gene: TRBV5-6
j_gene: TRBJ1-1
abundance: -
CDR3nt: TGTGCCAGCAGCTTGTTCTGGGTCGGGGAAGAGGGCACTGAAGCTTTCTTT
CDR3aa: CASSLFWVGEEGTEAFF

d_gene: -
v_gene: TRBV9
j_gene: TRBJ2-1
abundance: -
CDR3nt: TGTGCCAGCAGCGTAGCAGGGGATGAGCAGTTCTTC
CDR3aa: CASSVAGDEQFF

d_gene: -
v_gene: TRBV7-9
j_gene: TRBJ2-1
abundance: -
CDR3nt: TGTGCCAGCAGTTTTCCCGGGACCTCAGGGCGCAATGAGCAGTTCTTC
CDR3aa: CASSFPGTSGRNEQFF

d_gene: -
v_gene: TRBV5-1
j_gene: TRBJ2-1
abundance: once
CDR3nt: TGCGCCAGCAGCTTGCTCGGGGAGAGCTCCTACAATGAGCAGTTCTTC
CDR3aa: CASSLLGESSYNEQFF

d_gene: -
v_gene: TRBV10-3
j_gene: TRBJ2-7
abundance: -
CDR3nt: TGTGCCATCAGTGAGACAGGGCTAACCTACGAGCAGTACTTC
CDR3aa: CAISETGLTYEQYF

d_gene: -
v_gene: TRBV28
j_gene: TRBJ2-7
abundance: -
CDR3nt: TGTGCCAGCAGTCTAACTGGGGCGTCCTACGAGCAGTACTTC
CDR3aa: CASSLTGASYEQYF

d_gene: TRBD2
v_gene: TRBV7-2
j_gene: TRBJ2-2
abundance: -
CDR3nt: TGTGCCAGCAGCTTAGTTGGGCGGCTCGGGAGGACGAACACCGGGGAGCTGTTTTTT
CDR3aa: CASSLVGRLGRTNTGELFF

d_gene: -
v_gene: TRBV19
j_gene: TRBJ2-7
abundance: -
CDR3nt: TGTGCCAGTACCCCGGGATTTCCTCCAAACGAGCAGTACTTC
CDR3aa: CASTPGFPPNEQYF

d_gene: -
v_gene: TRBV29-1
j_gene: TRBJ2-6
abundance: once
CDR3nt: TGCAGCGTTAGTAGTTCTGGGGCCAACGTCCTGACTTTC
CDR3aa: CSVSSSGANVLTF

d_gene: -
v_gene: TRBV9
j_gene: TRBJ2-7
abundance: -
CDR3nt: TGTGCCAGCAGCGTACTAGGCAGCGCCTACGAGCAGTACTTC
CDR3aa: CASSVLGSAYEQYF

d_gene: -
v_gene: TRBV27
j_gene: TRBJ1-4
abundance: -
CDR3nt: TGTGCCAGCAGTTTCCAGGGGTTAAGGGAAAAACTGTTTTTT
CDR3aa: CASSFQGLREKLFF

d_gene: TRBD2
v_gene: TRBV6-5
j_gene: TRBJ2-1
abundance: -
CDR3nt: TGTGCCAGCAGTTACCCGGGACTAGAATTCAATGAGCAGTTCTTC
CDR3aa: CASSYPGLEFNEQFF

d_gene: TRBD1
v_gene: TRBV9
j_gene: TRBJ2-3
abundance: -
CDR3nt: TGTGCCAGCAGCGAGTGGGACAGAAGCACAGATACGCAGTATTTT
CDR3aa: CASSEWDRSTDTQYF

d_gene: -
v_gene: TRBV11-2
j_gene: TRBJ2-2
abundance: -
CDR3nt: TGTGCCAGCAGCTTAGGTCCTCGCGGGGAGCTGTTTTTT
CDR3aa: CASSLGPRGELFF

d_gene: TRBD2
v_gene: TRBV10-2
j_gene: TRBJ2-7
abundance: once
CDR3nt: TGCGCCAGCAGTGAGAGGCTAGCGGGAGGACTACCCCGCGAGCAGTACTTC
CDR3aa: CASSERLAGGLPREQYF